Sequencing of this T cell receptor beta chain was carried out in a study of neurological immune-mediated disorders. Study-wide points: The absence of any CDR3 amino acid sequence shared by expanded clones across subjects suggests that repertoires were private in all groups.

Each TCR transcript was tagged with a 10-nucleotide random UMI during 5'RACE. One entry per CDR3 protein, called by TCRdb with MiXCR from the 5' RACE reads. The sample holds tens of thousands of distinct CDR3 sequences; around 7.8% are singletons and the top ten take roughly 4.5%. Germline V gene data show CDR1 as MNHNS and CDR2 as SASEGT. With 1 base removed from V and 6 bases from J, the gap between germline ends came to 17 bases. The CDR3 is 16 amino acids. This clonotype was seen at least ten times. Antigen: not known. The unsorted libraries were prepared from 2 million PBMCs (stored at -80 C). The sequenced sample consisted of PBMCs. The chain has TRBV6-1 and TRBJ2-3; perhaps TRBD2 as D (6 bases). The clonotype originates from a woman between 35 and 50 years old in good health. CDR3 coding DNA: TGTGCCAGCAGTGAAGACGCGGGACTTTTCCCCGATACGCAGTATTTT. It yields the protein CASSEDAGLFPDTQYF.